Listed below are T cell receptor beta chains from one sample, sequenced in a study of T cells in Graves' hyperthyroidism and ophthalmopathy. TCRdb re-called the multiplex PCR reads through MiXCR, storing one row per CDR3 protein. The table lists about 350,000 distinct CDR3 sequences, 15% to 20% of them singletons, with roughly a sixth in the top ten. The source material was blood. The receptor source for this set is a middle-aged woman with Graves' ophthalmopathy. The CDR3 runs from the conserved cysteine through the conserved F or W. Fields, in order: clone size, J gene, V gene, D gene, CDR3 protein, CDR3 DNA. A D gene is named only where the DNA matches it firmly. Rows may omit the clone size; those that give it use once, few, many or a size class.

>many|TRBJ1-1|TRBV10-3|NA
CAIQGQPNTEAFF
TGTGCCATCCAGGGACAACCGAACACTGAAGCTTTCTTT
>many|TRBJ2-5|TRBV7-3|TRBD1
CASSTTGTAQETQYF
TGTGCCAGCAGCACCACTGGGACAGCCCAAGAGACCCAGTACTTC
>many|TRBJ2-3|TRBV11-2|NA
CASGSSGTLTDTQYF
TGTGCCAGCGGTTCTTCCGGGACGCTTACAGATACGCAGTATTTT
>few|TRBJ1-6|TRBV5-1|TRBD1
CASSRGTGGPAPLHF
TGCGCCAGCAGCCGGGGGACAGGGGGCCCCGCGCCCCTCCACTTT
>many|TRBJ2-5|TRBV12-3/TRBV12-4|NA
CASSFTGIEETQYF
TGTGCCAGCAGTTTTACGGGAATAGAAGAGACCCAGTACTTC
>many|TRBJ2-7|TRBV13|TRBD1
CASSLARLTGLTYEQYF
TGTGCCAGCAGTTTAGCCCGACTGACAGGGTTGACCTACGAGCAGTACTTC
>many|TRBJ1-1|TRBV5-1|NA
CASSLVGAGDTEAFF
TGCGCCAGCAGCCTAGTGGGGGCGGGGGACACTGAAGCTTTCTTT
>many|TRBJ1-1|TRBV20-1|TRBD1
CSAVGTGYFIEAFF
TGCAGTGCCGTCGGGACAGGGTATTTCATTGAAGCTTTCTTT
>NA|TRBJ2-5|TRBV28|TRBD1
CASSFPTPGQGVKTQYF
TGTGCCAGCAGTTTCCCGACCCCGGGACAGGGGGTGAAGACCCAGTACTTC
>few|TRBJ2-7|TRBV30|TRBD1
CAWRAGTGNYEQYF
TGTGCCTGGAGGGCCGGGACAGGGAACTACGAGCAGTACTTC
>NA|TRBJ2-7|TRBV28|TRBD2
CASSFLAGAHEQYF
TGTGCCAGCAGTTTCCTAGCGGGAGCCCACGAGCAGTACTTC
>NA|TRBJ2-7|TRBV11-2|TRBD2
CASSFGLPGAPGLDGEQYF
TGTGCCAGCAGCTTCGGTCTACCAGGGGCCCCGGGACTAGATGGCGAGCAGTACTTC
>many|TRBJ1-2|TRBV11-2|NA
CASSRAEGYTF
TGTGCCAGCAGCCGGGCTGAAGGCTACACCTTC
>many|TRBJ2-5|TRBV3-1|TRBD2
CASSPIAGKETQYF
TGTGCCAGCAGTCCGATAGCGGGAAAGGAGACCCAGTACTTC
>many|TRBJ2-7|TRBV7-9|NA
CASSLRVKANEQYF
TGTGCCAGCAGCTTGCGGGTAAAGGCCAACGAGCAGTACTTC
>many|TRBJ1-2|TRBV12-3/TRBV12-4|NA
CASSSSSIVDYTF
TGTGCCAGCAGTTCGAGCTCCATAGTTGACTACACCTTC
>many|TRBJ1-2|TRBV4-3|NA
CASSQKGNYGYTF
TGCGCCAGCAGCCAAAAGGGTAACTATGGCTACACCTTC
>many|TRBJ1-1|TRBV25-1|TRBD1
CASSGRGPRAFF
TGTGCCAGCAGTGGCAGGGGGCCTCGAGCTTTCTTT
>many|TRBJ1-5|TRBV3-1|NA
CASSLGHYSNQPQHF
TGTGCCAGCAGCCTCGGACATTATAGCAATCAGCCCCAGCATTTT
>many|TRBJ2-2|TRBV12-3/TRBV12-4|NA
CASSLGGEAGELFF
TGTGCCAGCAGTTTGGGGGGAGAGGCCGGGGAGCTGTTTTTT
>many|TRBJ2-7|TRBV7-8|NA
CASSLGGHGSSEQYF
TGTGCCAGCAGCTTAGGGGGACACGGTTCCAGCGAGCAGTACTTC
>many|TRBJ2-5|TRBV14|NA
CASSQEEGAVTQETQYF
TGTGCCAGCAGCCAAGAAGAAGGTGCCGTAACCCAAGAGACCCAGTACTTC
>few|TRBJ1-2|TRBV6-1|NA
CASSESPEASDGYTF
TGTGCCAGCAGTGAAAGCCCCGAGGCGTCAGATGGCTACACCTTC
>NA|TRBJ1-5|TRBV6-1|TRBD1
CASRDTGAGNQPQHF
TGTGCCAGCAGAGATACAGGGGCTGGCAATCAGCCCCAGCATTTT
>few|TRBJ2-4|TRBV2|NA
CASSEGSAKNIQYF
TGTGCCAGCAGTGAGGGATCGGCCAAAAACATTCAGTACTTC
>many|TRBJ1-3|TRBV2|NA
CASTDSGNTIYF
TGTGCCAGCACGGACTCTGGAAACACCATATATTTT
>many|TRBJ2-5|TRBV10-2|NA
CASSDGTGTQHF
TGCGCCAGCAGTGATGGTACGGGGACGCAACACTTC
>few|TRBJ1-2|TRBV12-3/TRBV12-4|NA
CASSLMGGPVNYGYTF
TGTGCCAGCAGTTTGATGGGGGGACCAGTTAACTATGGCTACACCTTC
>many|TRBJ2-1|TRBV20-1|TRBD2
CSATGTSDEQFF
TGCAGTGCTACCGGGACTAGCGATGAGCAGTTCTTC
>NA|TRBJ1-2|TRBV20-1|NA
CSARDMGQPFWGYTF
TGCAGTGCTAGAGATATGGGACAACCGTTTTGGGGCTACACCTTC
>many|TRBJ1-5|TRBV24-1|NA
CATSDPGISNQPQHF
TGTGCCACCAGTGATCCTGGGATTAGCAATCAGCCCCAGCATTTT
>many|TRBJ1-2|TRBV9|NA
CASSVDGQHYGYTF
TGTGCCAGCAGCGTGGACGGACAGCACTATGGCTACACCTTC
>many|TRBJ2-6|TRBV12-3/TRBV12-4|TRBD1
CASSSPGQGANGANVLTF
TGTGCCAGCAGTTCCCCGGGACAGGGGGCGAATGGGGCCAACGTCCTGACTTTC
>NA|TRBJ2-6|TRBV24-1|NA
CATSDAGSGANVLTF
TGTGCCACCAGTGATGCTGGCTCTGGGGCCAACGTCCTGACTTTC
>many|TRBJ2-2|TRBV2|TRBD1
CASRTGQYTGELFF
TGTGCCAGCCGAACGGGACAGTACACCGGGGAGCTGTTTTTT
>NA|TRBJ2-4|TRBV28|NA
CASSPEFWGIQYF
TGTGCCAGCAGCCCGGAGTTCTGGGGCATTCAGTACTTC
>many|TRBJ2-2|TRBV29-1|TRBD1
CSVDGTENTGELFF
TGCAGCGTTGACGGGACAGAGAACACCGGGGAGCTGTTTTTT
>many|TRBJ2-7|TRBV15|NA
CATSRDMDTYEQYF
TGTGCCACCAGCAGAGATATGGACACCTACGAGCAGTACTTC
>NA|TRBJ1-5|TRBV7-8|TRBD1
CASSSGTGGLVGQPQHF
TGTGCCAGCAGTTCTGGGACAGGGGGGTTAGTCGGTCAGCCCCAGCATTTT
>many|TRBJ2-5|TRBV3-1|NA
CASSQEPGLRLETQYF
TGTGCCAGCAGCCAAGAACCGGGCCTTAGGCTAGAGACCCAGTACTTC
>NA|TRBJ2-7|TRBV18|TRBD1
CASSREDRAYEQYF
TGTGCCAGCTCACGAGAAGACAGGGCCTACGAGCAGTACTTC
>many|TRBJ2-3|TRBV5-8|NA
CASSLFLRGTLRGGTDTQYF
TGTGCCAGCAGCTTGTTCCTCCGTGGCACTCTTAGGGGCGGCACAGATACGCAGTATTTT
>many|TRBJ2-3|TRBV28|NA
CASSPGSPDTQYF
TGTGCCAGCAGTCCCGGGAGTCCGGATACGCAGTATTTT
>many|TRBJ2-5|TRBV19|NA
CASGHYDDFQETQYF
TGTGCCAGCGGTCATTATGATGACTTCCAAGAGACCCAGTACTTC
>many|TRBJ2-7|TRBV10-3|TRBD1
CAVRDRTNEQYF
TGTGCCGTCCGGGACAGAACCAACGAGCAGTACTTC